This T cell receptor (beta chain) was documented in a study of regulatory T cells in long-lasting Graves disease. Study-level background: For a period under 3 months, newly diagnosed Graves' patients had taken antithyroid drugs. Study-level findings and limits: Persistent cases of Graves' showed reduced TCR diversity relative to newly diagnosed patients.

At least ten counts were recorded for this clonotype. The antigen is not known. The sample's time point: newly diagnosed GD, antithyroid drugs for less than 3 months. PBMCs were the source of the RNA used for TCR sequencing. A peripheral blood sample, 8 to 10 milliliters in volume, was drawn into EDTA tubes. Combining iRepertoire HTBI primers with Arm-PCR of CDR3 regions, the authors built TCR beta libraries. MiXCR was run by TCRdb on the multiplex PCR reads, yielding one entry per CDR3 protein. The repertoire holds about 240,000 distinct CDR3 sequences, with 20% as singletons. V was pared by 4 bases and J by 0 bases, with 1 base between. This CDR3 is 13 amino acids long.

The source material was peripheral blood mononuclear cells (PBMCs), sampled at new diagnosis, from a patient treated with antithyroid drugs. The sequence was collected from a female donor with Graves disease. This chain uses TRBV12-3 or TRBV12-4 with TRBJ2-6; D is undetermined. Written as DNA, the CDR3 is TGTGCCAGCAGTTCCTCTGGGGCCAACGTCCTGACTTTC. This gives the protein CASSSSGANVLTF.